The text below deals with one TCR beta chain. Its antigen is unknown. The data were taken from a study of T cell responses to AZD1222 COVID-19 vaccine. TCRdb's copy holds only in-frame clones and misses some; the assay was immunoSEQ multiplex PCR. Of some 150,000 clones detected, roughly 90% appear once; the ten largest clones hold 5% to 5.5%. Study-wide results and limits: Recipients of two AZD1222 doses showed rising Spike-specific TCR breadth and depth.

The germline V gene encodes CDR1 SGDLS and CDR2 YYNGEE. The CDR3 length is 14 residues. V lost 0 bases and J lost 3, with 9 bases in between. The sequencing used peripheral blood, collected 28 days after the second dose of the MenACWY control vaccine. This sequence was found in an adult who received the MenACWY meningococcal vaccine as a control. V is TRBV9 and J is TRBJ1-2; D remains ambiguous. CDR3 residues: CASSVAPQDYGYTF. For the CDR3, the DNA is TGTGCCAGCAGCGTAGCTCCCCAGGACTATGGCTACACCTTC.